This T cell receptor beta chain is drawn from a study of beta chain features in type 1 diabetes. Whole-study findings and limits: Within each of all four CD4+ subsets, Type 1 diabetes patients had TCRB CDR3s that were moderately but significantly shorter.

This CDR3 region has 15 residues. The trim removed 2 bases at V and 5 bases at J, leaving 9 bases unmatched. Germline V gene lookup returns CDR1 LGHNA and CDR2 YSLEER. To note about this clone: Antigen unknown.

Every isolated RNA sample was fully reverse transcribed, so sequencing captured expressed TCRB transcripts. Method: immunoSEQ multiplex PCR; TCRdb's copy keeps in-frame clones and lacks some. The sample holds under 300,000 clones, roughly 22% seen once. The rearrangement joins TRBV4-3 to TRBJ2-7; 7 bases fit TRBD1. The source material was naive CD4+ T cells from blood. This TCR was recovered from a woman between 40 and 55 years old with type 1 diabetes. CDR3 loop: CASSQPGGPLDEQYF. CDR3 coding DNA: TGCGCCAGCAGCCAACCAGGGGGACCACTGGACGAGCAGTACTTC.